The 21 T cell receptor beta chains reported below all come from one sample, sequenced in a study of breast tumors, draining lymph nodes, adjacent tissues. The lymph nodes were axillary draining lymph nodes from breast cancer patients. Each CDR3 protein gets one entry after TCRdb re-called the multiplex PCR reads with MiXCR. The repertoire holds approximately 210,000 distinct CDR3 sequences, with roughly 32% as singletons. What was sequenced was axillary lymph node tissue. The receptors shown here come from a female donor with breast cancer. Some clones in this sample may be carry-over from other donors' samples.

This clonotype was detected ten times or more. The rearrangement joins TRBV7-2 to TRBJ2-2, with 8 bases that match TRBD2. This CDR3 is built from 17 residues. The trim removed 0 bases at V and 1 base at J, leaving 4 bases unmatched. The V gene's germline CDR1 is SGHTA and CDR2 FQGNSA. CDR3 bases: TGTGCCAGCAGCTTAGCGCCCCTAGCGGGGAACACCGGGGAGCTGTTTTTT. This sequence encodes CASSLAPLAGNTGELFF.

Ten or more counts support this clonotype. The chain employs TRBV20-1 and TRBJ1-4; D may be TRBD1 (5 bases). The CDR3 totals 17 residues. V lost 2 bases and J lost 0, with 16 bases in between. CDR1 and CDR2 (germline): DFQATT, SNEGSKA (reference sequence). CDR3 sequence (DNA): TGCAGTGCTAGACGAACGCAGTGGGGCACAACTAATGAAAAACTGTTTTTT. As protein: CSARRTQWGTTNEKLFF.

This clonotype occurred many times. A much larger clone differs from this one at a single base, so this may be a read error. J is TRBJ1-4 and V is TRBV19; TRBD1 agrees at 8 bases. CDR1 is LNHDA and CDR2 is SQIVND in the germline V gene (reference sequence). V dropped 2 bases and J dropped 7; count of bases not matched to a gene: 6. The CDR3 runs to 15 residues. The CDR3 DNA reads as TGTGCCAGTAGTATAAGGGACAGGAGTACTGAAAAACTGTTTTTT. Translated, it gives CASSIRDRSTEKLFF.

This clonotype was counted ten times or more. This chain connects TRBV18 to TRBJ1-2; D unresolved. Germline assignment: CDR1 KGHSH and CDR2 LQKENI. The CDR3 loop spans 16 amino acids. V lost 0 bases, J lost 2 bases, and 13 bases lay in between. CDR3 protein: CASSPPVYDRNYGYTF. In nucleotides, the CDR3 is TGTGCCAGCTCACCACCGGTTTATGACCGGAACTATGGCTACACCTTC.

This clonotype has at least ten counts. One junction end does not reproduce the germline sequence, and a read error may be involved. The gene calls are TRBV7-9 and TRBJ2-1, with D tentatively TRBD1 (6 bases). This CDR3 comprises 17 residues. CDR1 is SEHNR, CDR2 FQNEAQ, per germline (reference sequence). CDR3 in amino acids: CASSYPRGQVSYDEQFF. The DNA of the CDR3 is TGTGCCAGCAGCTACCCACGGGGACAAGTTTCCTACGATGAGCAGTTCTTC.

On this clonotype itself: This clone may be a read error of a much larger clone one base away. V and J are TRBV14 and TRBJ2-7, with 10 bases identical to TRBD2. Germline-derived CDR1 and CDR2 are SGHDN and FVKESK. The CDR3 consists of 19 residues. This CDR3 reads CASSQESSGRALSLYERYF. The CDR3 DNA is TGTGCCAGCAGCCAAGAATCGAGCGGGAGGGCCCTGTCACTTTACGAGCGGTACTTC.

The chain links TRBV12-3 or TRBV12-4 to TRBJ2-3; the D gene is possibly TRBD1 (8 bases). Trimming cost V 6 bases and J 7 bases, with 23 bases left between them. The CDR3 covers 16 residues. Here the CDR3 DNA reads TGTGCCAGCAGCTTGACAGGGGTGGGAGGGCCCCATACGCAGTATTTT. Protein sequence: CASSLTGVGGPHTQYF.

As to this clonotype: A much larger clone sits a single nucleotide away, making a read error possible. The CDR3, as DNA: TGTCCCAGCAGTCCCGCGGACAGGATAGCGGGATATGAGCAGTTCTTC. Residues: CPSSPADRIAGYEQFF. This chain links TRBV3-1 with TRBJ2-1; possibly TRBD2 for D (8 bases). The CDR3 contains 16 residues. Germline CDR1 is LGHDT and CDR2 is YNNKEL (reference sequence).

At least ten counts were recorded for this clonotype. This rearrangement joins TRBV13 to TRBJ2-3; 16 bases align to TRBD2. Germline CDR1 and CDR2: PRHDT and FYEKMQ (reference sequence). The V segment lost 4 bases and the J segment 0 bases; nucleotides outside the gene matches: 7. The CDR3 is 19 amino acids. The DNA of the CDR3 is TGTGCCAGCAGCTCATCCGGGACTAGCGGGAGGGCTAGCACAGATACGCAGTATTTT. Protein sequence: CASSSSGTSGRASTDTQYF.

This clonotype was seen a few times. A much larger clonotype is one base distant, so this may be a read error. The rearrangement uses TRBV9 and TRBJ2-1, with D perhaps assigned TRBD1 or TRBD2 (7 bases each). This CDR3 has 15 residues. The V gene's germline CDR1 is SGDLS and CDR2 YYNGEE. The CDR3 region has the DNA TGTGCCAGCAGCACAGGGGAACTAGGGGCGCGGGAGCCGTTCTTC. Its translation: CASSTGELGAREPFF.

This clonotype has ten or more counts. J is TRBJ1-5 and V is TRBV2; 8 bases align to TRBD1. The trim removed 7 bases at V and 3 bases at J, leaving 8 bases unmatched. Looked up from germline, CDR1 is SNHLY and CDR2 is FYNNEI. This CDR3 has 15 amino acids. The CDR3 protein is CASMGRGLVNQPQHF. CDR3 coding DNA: TGTGCCAGCATGGGCAGGGGGCTTGTCAATCAGCCCCAGCATTTT.

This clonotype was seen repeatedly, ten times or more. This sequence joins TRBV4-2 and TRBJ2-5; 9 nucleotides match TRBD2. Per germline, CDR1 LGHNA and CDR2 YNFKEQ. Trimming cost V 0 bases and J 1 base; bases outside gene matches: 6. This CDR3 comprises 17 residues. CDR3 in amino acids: CASSQDGAGGLQETQYF. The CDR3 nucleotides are TGTGCCAGCAGCCAAGATGGAGCGGGAGGTCTCCAAGAGACCCAGTACTTC.

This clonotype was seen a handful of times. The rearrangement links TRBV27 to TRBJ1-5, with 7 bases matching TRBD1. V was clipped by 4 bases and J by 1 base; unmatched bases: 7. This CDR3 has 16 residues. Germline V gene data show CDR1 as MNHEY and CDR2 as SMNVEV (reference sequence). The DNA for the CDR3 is TGTGCCAGCAGTTCGCTGACAGGGCGAAGCAATCAGCCCCAGCATTTT. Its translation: CASSSLTGRSNQPQHF.

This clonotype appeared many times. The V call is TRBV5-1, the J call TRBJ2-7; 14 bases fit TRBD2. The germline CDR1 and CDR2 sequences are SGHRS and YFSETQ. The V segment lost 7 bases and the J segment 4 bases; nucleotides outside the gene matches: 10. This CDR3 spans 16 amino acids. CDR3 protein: CASRAGTSGRVYEQYF. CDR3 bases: TGCGCCAGCCGGGCCGGGACTAGCGGGAGAGTTTACGAGCAGTACTTC.

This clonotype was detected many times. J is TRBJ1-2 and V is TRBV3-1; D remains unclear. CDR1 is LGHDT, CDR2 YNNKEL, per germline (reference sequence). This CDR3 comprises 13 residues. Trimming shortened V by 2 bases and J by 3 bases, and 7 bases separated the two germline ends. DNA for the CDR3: TGTGCCAGCAGCCAATTCAGTGACTATGGCTACACCTTC. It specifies CASSQFSDYGYTF.

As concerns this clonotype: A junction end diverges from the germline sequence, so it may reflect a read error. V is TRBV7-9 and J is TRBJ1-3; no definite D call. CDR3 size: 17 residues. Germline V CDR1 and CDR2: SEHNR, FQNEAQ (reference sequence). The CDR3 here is CASSLAVGEDSGNTIYF. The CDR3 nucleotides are TGTGCCAGCAGCCTAGCGGTCGGGGAAGACTCTGGAAACACCATATATTTT.

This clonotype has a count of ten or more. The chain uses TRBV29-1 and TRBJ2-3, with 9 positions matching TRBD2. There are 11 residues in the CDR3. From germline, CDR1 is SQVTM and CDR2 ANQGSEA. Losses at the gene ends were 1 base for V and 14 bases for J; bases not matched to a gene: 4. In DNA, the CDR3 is TGCAGCGTTGAAGTTGCGGGAGGGGGGTATTTT. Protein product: CSVEVAGGGYF.

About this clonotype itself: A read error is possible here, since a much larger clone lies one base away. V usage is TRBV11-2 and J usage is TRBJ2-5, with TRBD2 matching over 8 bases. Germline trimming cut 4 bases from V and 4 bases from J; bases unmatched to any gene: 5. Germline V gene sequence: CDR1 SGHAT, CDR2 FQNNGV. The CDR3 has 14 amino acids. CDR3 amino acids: CASSSGTRPETQYF. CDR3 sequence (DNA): TGTGCCAGCAGCTCGGGGACTAGACCAGAGACCCAGTACTTC.

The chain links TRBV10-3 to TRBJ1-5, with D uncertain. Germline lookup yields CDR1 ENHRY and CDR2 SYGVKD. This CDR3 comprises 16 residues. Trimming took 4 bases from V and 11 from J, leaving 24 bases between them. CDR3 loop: CAISGRSAGVLETQHF. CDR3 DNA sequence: TGTGCCATCAGTGGAAGGTCAGCGGGAGTACTAGAGACCCAGCATTTT.

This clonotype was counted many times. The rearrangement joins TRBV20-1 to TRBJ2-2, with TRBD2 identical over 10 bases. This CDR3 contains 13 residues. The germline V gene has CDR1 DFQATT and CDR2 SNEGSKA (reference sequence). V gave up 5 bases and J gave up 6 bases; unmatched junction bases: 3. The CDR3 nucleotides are TGCAGTGCTGCAAGCGGGAGGGCCGGGGAGCTGTTTTTT. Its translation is CSAASGRAGELFF.

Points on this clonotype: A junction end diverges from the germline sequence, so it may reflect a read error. CDR3 region: CAGSDTGGRSYGYPF. The CDR3 DNA follows: TGCGCCGGCAGCGACACAGGGGGCAGAAGCTATGGCTACCCCTTC. This sequence joins TRBV7-9 and TRBJ1-2; 9 bases line up with TRBD1. The CDR3 loop spans 15 amino acids. Germline V gene sequence: CDR1 SEHNR, CDR2 FQNEAQ (reference sequence).